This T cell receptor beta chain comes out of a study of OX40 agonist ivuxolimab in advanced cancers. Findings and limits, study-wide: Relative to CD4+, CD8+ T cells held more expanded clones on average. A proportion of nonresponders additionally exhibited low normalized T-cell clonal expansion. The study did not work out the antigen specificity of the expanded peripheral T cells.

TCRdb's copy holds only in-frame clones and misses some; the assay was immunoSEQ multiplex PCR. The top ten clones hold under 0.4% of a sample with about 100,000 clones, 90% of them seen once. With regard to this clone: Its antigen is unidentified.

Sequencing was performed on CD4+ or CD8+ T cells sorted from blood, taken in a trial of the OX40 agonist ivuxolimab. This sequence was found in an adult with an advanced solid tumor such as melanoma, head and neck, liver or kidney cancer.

The CDR3 region is CASSPGTIQETQYF. The DNA for the CDR3 is TGTGCCAGCTCACCTGGGACGATACAAGAGACCCAGTACTTC. V is TRBV18 and J is TRBJ2-5; D is perhaps TRBD1 or TRBD2 (5 bases each). This CDR3 comprises 14 residues. V dropped 3 bases and J dropped 2 bases, with 10 bases sitting between them. The germline V gene has CDR1 KGHSH and CDR2 LQKENI.